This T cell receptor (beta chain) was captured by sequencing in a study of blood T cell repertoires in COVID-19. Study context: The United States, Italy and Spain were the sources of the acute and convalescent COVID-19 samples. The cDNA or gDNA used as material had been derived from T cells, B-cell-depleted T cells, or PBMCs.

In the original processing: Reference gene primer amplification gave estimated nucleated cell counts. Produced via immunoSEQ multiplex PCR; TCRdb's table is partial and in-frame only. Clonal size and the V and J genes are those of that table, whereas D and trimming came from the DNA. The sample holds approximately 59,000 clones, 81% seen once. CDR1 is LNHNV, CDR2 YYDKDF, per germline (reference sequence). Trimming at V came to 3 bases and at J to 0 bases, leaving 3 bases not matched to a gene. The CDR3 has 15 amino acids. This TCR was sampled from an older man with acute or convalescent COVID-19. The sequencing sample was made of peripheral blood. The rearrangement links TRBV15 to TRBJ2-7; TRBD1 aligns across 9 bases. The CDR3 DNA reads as TGTGCCACCAGCAGGGGGACAGGGAGCTCCTACGAGCAGTACTTC. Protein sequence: CATSRGTGSSYEQYF. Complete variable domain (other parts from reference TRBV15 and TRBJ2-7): DAMVIQNPRYQVTQFGKPVTLSCSQTLNHNVMYWYQQKSSQAPKLLFHYYDKDFNNEADTPDNFQSRRPNTSFCFLDIRSPGLGDTAMYLCATSRGTGSSYEQYFGPGTRLTVT.